Detailed here is one T cell receptor beta chain. Its antigen is not known. Via MiXCR, TCRdb re-called the 5' RACE reads, giving one row per CDR3 protein. The sample shows 700,000 or so distinct CDR3 sequences, roughly 8% of them seen only once. Trimming removed 4 bases at V and 0 bases at J, with 13 bases between. The CDR3 length is 15 residues. CDR1 and CDR2 (germline): ENHRY, SYGVKD. These data come from a study of identical twins. Points from the study as a whole: Among beta out-of-frame sequences, excess sharing between twins appeared weaker.

These same records also appear under a second study, on yellow fever vaccine responses in identical twins.

Source material: PBMCs. This sequence originates from a woman aged 18-30 years in good health. The chain recombines TRBV10-3 with TRBJ2-7; D may be TRBD1 (6 bases). CDR3 nucleotide sequence: TGTGCCATCAGTGCCGGGACAATGGTCTCCTACGAGCAGTACTTC. The encoded protein is CAISAGTMVSYEQYF.